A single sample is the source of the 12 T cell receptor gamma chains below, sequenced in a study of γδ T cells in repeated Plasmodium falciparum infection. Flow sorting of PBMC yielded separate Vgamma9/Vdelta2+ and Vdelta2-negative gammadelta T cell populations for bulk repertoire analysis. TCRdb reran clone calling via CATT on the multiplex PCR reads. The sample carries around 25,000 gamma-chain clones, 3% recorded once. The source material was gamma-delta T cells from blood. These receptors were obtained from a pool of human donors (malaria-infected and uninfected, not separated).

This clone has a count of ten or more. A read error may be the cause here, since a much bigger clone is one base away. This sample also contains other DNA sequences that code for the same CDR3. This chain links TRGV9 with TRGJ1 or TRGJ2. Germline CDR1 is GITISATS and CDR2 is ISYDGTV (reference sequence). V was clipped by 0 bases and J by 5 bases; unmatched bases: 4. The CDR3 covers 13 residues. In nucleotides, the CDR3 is TGTGCCTTGTGGGAGGTGCAGAATTATAAGAAACTCTTT. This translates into CALWEVQNYKKLF.

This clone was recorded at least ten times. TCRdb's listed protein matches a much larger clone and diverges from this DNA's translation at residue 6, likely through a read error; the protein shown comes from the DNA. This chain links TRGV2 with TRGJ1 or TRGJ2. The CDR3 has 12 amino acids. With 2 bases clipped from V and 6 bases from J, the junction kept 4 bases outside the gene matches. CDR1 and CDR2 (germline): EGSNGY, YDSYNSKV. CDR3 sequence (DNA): TGTGCCACCTGGGACGAGCCTTATAAGAAACTCTTT. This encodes CATWDEPYKKLF.

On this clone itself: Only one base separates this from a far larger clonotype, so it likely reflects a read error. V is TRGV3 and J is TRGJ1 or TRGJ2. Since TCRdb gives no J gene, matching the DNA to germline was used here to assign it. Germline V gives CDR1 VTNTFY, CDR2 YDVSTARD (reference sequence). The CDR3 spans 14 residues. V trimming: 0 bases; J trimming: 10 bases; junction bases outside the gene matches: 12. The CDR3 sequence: CATWDRLGLYKKLF. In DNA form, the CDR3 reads TGTGCCACCTGGGACAGGCTGGGGCTTTACAAGAAACTCTTT.

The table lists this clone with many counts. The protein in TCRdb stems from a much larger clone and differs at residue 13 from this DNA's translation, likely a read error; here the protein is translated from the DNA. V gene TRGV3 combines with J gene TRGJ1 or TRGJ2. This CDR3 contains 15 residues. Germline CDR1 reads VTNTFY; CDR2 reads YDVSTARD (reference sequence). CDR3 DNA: TGTGCCACCTGGGACATCACCCATGGAGTATATAAGAGACTCTTT. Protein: CATWDITHGVYKRLF.

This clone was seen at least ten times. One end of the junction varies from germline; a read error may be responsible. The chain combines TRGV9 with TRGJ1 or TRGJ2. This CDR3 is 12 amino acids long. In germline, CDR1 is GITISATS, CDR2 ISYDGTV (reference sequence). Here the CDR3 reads CALWEAQYKKLF. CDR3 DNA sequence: TGTGCCTTGTGGGAGGCCCAATATAAAAAACTCTTT.

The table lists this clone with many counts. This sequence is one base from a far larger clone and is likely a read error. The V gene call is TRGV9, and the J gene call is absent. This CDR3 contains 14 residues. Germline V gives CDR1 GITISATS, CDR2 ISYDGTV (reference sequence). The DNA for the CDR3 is TGTGCCTTGTGGGAGGTGCGGAATTATTATAAGAAGCTCTTT. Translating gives CALWEVRNYYKKLF.

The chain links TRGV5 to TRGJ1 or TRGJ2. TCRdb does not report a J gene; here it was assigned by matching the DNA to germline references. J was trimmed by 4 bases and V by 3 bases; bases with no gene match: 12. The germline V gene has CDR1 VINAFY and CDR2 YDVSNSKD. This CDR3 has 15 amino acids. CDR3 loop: CATWDFEVGYYKKLF. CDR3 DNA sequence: TGTGCCACCTGGGACTTCGAGGTTGGATATTATAAGAAACTCTTT.

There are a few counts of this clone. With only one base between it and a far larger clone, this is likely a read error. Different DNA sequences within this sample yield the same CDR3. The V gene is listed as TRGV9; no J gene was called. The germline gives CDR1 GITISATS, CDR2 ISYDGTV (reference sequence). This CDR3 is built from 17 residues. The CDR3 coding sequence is TGTGCCTTGTGGGAGGTGCGAAAAGAGTTGGGCAAAAAAATCAAAGTATTT. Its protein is CALWEVRKELGKKIKVF.

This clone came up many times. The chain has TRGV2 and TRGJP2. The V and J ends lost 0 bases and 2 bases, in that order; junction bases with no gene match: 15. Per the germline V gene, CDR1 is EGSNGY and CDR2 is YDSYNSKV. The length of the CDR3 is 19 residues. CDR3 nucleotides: TGTGCCACCTGGGACGGGCGGGAGGGTCCCATGAGTAGTGATTGGATCAAGACGTTT. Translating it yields CATWDGREGPMSSDWIKTF.

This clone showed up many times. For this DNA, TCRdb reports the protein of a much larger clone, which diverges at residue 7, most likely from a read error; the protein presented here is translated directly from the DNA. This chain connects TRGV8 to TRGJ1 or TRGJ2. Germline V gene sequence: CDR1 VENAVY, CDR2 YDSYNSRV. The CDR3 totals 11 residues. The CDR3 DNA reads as TGTGCCACCTGGAATTATTGTAAGAAACTCTTT. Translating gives CATWNYCKKLF.

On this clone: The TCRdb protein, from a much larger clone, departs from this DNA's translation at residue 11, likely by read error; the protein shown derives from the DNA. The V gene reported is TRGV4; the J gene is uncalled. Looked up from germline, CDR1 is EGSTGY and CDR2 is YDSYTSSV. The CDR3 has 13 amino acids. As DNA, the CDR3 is TGTGCCACCTGGGATAACCCTATCTATAAGAGACTCTTT. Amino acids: CATWDNPIYKRLF.

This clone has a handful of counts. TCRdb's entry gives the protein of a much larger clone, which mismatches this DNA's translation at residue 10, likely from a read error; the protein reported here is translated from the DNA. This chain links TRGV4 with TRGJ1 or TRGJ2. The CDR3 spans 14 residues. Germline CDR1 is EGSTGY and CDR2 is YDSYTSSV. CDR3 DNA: TGTGCCACCTGGGATGAGACCCGTTATCATAAGAAACTCTTT. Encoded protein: CATWDETRYHKKLF.